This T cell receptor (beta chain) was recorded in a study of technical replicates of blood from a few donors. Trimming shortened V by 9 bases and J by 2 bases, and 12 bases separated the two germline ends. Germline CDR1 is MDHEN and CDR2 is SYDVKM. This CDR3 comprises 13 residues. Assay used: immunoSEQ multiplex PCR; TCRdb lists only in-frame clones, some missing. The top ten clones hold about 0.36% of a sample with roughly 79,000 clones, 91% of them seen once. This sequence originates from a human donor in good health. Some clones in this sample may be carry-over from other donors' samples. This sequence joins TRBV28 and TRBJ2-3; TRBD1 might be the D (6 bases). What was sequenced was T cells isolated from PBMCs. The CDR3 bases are TGTGCCAGTAACAGGGACCCCACAGATACGCAGTATTTT. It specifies CASNRDPTDTQYF.